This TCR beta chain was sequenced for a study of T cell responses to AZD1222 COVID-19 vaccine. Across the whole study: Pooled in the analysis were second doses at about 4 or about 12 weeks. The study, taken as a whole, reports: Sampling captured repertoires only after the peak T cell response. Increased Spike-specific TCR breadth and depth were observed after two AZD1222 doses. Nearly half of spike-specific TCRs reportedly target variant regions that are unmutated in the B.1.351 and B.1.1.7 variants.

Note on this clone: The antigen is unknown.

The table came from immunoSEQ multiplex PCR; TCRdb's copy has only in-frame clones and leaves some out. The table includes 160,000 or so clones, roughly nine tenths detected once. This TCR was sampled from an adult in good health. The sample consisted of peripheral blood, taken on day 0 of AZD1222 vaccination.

CDR3 nucleotides: TGTGCCAGCAGTGGGGACATTTCCTACGAGCAGTACTTC. Amino acids: CASSGDISYEQYF. The rearrangement links TRBV6-2 or TRBV6-3 to TRBJ2-7; the D gene is possibly TRBD1 (6 bases). This CDR3 is built from 13 residues. V was clipped by 5 bases and J by 1 base, with 9 bases between them. The V gene's germline CDR1 is MNHEY and CDR2 SVGEGT.